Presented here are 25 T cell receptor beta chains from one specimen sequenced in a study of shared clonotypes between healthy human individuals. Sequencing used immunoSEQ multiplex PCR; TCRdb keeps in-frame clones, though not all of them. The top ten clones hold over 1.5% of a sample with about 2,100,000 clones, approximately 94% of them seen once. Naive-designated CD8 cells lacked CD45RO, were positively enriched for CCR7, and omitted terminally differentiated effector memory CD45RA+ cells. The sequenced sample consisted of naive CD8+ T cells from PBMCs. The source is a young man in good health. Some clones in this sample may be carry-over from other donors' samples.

The CDR3 sequence: CSVRTASSYEQYF. The CDR3 DNA is TGCAGCGTCCGGACAGCAAGCTCCTACGAGCAGTACTTC. The genes are TRBV29-1 and TRBJ2-7, with TRBD1 as a possible D gene (6 bases). Deletions cut 6 bases from V and 0 bases from J, with 12 bases between. The CDR3 totals 13 residues. Germline lookup yields CDR1 SQVTM and CDR2 ANQGSEA.

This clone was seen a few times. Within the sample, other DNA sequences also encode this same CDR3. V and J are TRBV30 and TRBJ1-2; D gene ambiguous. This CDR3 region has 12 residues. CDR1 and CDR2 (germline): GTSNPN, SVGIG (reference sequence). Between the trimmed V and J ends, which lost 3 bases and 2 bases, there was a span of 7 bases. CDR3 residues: CAWRGGNYGYTF. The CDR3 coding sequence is TGTGCCTGGAGAGGTGGCAACTATGGCTACACCTTC.

The CDR3 reads CASSLAHENYGYTF. As DNA, the CDR3 is TGTGCCAGCAGCTTAGCGCACGAAAACTATGGCTACACCTTC. The chain employs TRBV7-9 and TRBJ1-2; D remains unclear. The CDR3 length is 14 residues. The germline V and J ends were trimmed by 0 bases and 2 bases, with 7 bases remaining between them. The germline V gene has CDR1 SEHNR and CDR2 FQNEAQ (reference sequence).

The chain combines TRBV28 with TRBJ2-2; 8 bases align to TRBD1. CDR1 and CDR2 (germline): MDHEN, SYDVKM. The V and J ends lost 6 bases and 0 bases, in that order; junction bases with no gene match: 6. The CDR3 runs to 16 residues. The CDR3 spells CASRIEDRANTGELFF. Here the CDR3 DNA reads TGTGCCAGCAGGATAGAGGACAGGGCGAACACCGGGGAGCTGTTTTTT.

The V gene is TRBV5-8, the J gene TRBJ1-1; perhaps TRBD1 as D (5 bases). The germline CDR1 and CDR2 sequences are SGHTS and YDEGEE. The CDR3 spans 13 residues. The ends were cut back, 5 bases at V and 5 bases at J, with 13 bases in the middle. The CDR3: CASSYGTWTEAFF. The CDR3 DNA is TGTGCCAGCAGTTACGGGACCTGGACTGAAGCTTTCTTT.

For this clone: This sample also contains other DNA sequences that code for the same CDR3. The chain's CDR3 is CASSSRTDSYEQYF. CDR3 bases: TGCGCCAGCAGCAGCAGGACAGATAGCTACGAGCAGTACTTC. The chain joins TRBV5-1 to TRBJ2-7; TRBD1 is a possible D gene (6 bases). The CDR3 is made up of 14 amino acids. CDR1 is SGHRS, CDR2 YFSETQ, per germline. The germline V and J ends were trimmed by 4 bases and 3 bases, with 14 bases remaining between them.

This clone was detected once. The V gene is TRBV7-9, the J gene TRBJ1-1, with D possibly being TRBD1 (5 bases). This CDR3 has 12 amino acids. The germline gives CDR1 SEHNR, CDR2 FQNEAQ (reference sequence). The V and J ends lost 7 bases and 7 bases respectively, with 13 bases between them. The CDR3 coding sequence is TGTGCCAGCACCCTAGGGACTATTGAAGCTTTCTTT. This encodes CASTLGTIEAFF.

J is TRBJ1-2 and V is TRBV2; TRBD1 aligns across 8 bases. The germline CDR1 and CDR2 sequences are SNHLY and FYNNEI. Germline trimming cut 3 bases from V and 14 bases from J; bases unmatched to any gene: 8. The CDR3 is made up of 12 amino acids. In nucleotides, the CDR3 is TGTGCCAGCAGTGACCCCGACAGGGGAAGAACCTTC. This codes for CASSDPDRGRTF. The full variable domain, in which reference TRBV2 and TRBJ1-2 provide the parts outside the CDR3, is EPEVTQTPSHQVTQMGQEVILRCVPISNHLYFYWYRQILGQKVEFLVSFYNNEISEKSEIFDDQFSVERPDGSNFTLKIRSTKLEDSAMYFCASSDPDRGRTFGSGTRLTVV.

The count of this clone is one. The CDR3 bases are TGTGCCAGTAGTATGGCTCCCCACCGGGAGCTGTTTTTT. Residues: CASSMAPHRELFF. V usage is TRBV19 and J usage is TRBJ2-2; D ambiguous. This CDR3 spans 13 amino acids. Germline V gives CDR1 LNHDA, CDR2 SQIVND (reference sequence). V dropped 3 bases and J dropped 9 bases, with 11 bases sitting between them. Full variable domain (missing parts from reference TRBV19 and TRBJ2-2): DGGITQSPKYLFRKEGQNVTLSCEQNLNHDAMYWYRQDPGQGLRLIYYSQIVNDFQKGDIAEGYSVSREKKESFPLTVTSAQKNPTAFYLCASSMAPHRELFFGEGSRLTVL.

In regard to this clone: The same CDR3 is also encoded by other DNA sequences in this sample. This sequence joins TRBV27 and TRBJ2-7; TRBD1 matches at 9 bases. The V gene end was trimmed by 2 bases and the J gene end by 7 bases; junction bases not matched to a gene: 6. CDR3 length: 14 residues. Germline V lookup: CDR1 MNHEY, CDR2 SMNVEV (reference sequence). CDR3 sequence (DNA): TGTGCCAGCAGTTTAGGGACAGGGTCTTTTGAGCAGTACTTC. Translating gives CASSLGTGSFEQYF.

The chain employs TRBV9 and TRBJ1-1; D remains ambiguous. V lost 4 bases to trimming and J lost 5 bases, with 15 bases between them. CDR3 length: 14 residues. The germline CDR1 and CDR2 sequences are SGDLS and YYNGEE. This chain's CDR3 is CASSPEGGLTEAFF. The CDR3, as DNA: TGTGCCAGCAGCCCCGAGGGAGGGTTGACTGAAGCTTTCTTT.

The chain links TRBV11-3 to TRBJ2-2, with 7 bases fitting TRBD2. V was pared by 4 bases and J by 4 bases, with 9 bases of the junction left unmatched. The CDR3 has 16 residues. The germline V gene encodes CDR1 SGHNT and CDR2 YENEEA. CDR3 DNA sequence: TGTGCCAGCAGCTCCCCTACTAGCGTCTTCACCGGGGAGCTGTTTTTT. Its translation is CASSSPTSVFTGELFF.

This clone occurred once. CDR3 amino acids: CASSLSVGRSYEQYF. The DNA for the CDR3 is TGCGCCAGCAGCTTGTCTGTGGGCCGCTCCTACGAGCAGTACTTC. The rearrangement links TRBV5-1 to TRBJ2-5; no reliable D call. Judging by the DNA end, TRBJ2-7 fits better; the J call may be wrong. Germline V CDR1 and CDR2: SGHRS, YFSETQ. The CDR3 length is 15 residues.

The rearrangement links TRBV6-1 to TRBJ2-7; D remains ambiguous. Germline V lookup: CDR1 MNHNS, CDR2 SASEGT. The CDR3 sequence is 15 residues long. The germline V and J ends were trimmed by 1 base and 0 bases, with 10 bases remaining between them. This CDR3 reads CASSEEEPASYEQYF. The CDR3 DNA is TGTGCCAGCAGTGAAGAAGAGCCAGCCTCCTACGAGCAGTACTTC.

CDR3 loop: CASSSGSAGVYEQYF. The CDR3 nucleotides read TGCGCCAGCAGCTCGGGATCAGCGGGAGTCTACGAGCAGTACTTC. The V and J genes are TRBV5-1 and TRBJ2-7; 8 positions match TRBD2. Germline V gene sequence: CDR1 SGHRS, CDR2 YFSETQ. This CDR3 has 15 amino acids. V trimming: 3 bases; J trimming: 3 bases; junction bases outside the gene matches: 8.

The CDR3 DNA sequence: TGTGCCAGCAGGCTGGGCAGGGGGCAATACGAGCAGTACTTC. Translating it yields CASRLGRGQYEQYF. This rearrangement joins TRBV27 to TRBJ2-7; 8 bases fit TRBD1. The germline gives CDR1 MNHEY, CDR2 SMNVEV (reference sequence). The CDR3 sequence is 14 residues long. V was pared by 6 bases and J by 4 bases, with 8 bases of the junction left unmatched.

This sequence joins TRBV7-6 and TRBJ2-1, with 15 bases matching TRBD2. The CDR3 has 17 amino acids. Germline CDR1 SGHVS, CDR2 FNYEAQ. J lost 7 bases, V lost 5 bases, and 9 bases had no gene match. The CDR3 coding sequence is TGTGCCAGCAGCCTCTGGACTAGCGGGAGGGCCTTAAATGAGCAGTTCTTC. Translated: CASSLWTSGRALNEQFF.

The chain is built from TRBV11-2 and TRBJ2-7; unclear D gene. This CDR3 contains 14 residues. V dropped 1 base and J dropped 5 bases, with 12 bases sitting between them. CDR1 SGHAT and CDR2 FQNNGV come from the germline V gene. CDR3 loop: CASSLAGRHNEQYF. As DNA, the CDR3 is TGTGCCAGCAGCTTAGCCGGCAGGCACAACGAGCAGTACTTC. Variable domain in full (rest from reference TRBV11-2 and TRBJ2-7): EAGVAQSPRYKIIEKRQSVAFWCNPISGHATLYWYQQILGQGPKLLIQFQNNGVVDDSQLPKDRFSAERLKGVDSTLKIQPAKLEDSAVYLCASSLAGRHNEQYFGPGTRLTVT.

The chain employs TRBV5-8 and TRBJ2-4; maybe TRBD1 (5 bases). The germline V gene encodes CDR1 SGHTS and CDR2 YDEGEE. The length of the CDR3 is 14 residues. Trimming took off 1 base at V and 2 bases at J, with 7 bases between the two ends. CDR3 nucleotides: TGTGCCAGCAGCTTGAGACAGCCCAAAAACATTCAGTACTTC. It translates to CASSLRQPKNIQYF.

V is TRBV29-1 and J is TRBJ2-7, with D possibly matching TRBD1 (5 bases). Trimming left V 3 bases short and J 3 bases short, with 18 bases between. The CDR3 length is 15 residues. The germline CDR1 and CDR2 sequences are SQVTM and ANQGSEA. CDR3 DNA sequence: TGCAGCGTTGAGGCATTTACAGGTATTAACTACGAGCAGTACTTC. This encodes CSVEAFTGINYEQYF.

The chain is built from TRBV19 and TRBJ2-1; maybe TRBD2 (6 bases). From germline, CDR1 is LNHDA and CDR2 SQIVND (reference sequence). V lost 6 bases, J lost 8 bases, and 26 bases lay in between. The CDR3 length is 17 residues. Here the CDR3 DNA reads TGTGCCAGTAGCCAGGACCCTCCGGGACTCGGTATTGATGAGCAGTTCTTC. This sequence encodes CASSQDPPGLGIDEQFF.

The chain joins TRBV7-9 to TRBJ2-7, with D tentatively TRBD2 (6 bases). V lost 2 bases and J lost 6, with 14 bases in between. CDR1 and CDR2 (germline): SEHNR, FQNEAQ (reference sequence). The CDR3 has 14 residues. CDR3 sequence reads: CASSLRGKRAEQYF. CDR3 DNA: TGTGCCAGCAGCTTACGGGGGAAAAGGGCCGAGCAGTACTTC.

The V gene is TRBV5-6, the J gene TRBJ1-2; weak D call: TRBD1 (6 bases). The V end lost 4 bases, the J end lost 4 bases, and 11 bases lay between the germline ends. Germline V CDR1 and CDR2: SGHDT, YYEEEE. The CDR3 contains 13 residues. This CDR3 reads CASSTQGFYGYTF. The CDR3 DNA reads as TGTGCCAGCAGCACACAGGGCTTCTATGGCTACACCTTC.

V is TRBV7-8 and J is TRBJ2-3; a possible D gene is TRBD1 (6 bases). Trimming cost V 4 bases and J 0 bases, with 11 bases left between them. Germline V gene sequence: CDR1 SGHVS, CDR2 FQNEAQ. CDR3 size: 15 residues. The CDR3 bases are TGTGCCAGCAGCTGGAGACAGGCGAGCACAGATACGCAGTATTTT. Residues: CASSWRQASTDTQYF.

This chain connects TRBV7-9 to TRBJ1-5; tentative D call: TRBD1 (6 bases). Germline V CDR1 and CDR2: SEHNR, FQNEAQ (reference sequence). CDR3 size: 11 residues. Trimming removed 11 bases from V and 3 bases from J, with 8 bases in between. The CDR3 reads CAGGHNQPQHF. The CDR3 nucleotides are TGTGCCGGGGGCCACAATCAGCCCCAGCATTTT.